This TCR beta chain was observed in a study of blood T cells in healthy people across ages. Together with a sample-barcoded 5' primer, a J-beta primer mix was included in a second PCR lasting roughly 6 to 12 cycles. TCRdb used MiXCR to reprocess the 5' RACE reads, holding one entry per CDR3 protein. In the table there are some 700,000 distinct CDR3 sequences, 22% of which are singletons. This clonotype came up a few times. Germline V gene sequence: CDR1 ENHRY, CDR2 SYGVKD. Trimming shortened V by 0 bases and J by 3 bases, and 12 bases separated the two germline ends. This CDR3 is built from 16 residues.

The receptor was isolated from a man aged 65 to 79 in good health. This chain joins TRBV10-3 and TRBJ1-5; no reliable D call. The sample consisted of blood. The CDR3 nucleotides read TGTGCCATCAGTGAGTCCGGGCAGGTCAACAATCAGCCCCAGCATTTT. It encodes CAISESGQVNNQPQHF.